The TCR beta chain under discussion was sequenced for a study of T-cell reconstitution after alpha-beta-depleted transplantation in children. Unique molecular identifiers were used in preparing the TCRbeta library. MiXCR, run by TCRdb on the PCR reads, gives a single entry per CDR3 protein. The table shows about 200,000 distinct CDR3 sequences, with about 14% occurring only once. This clonotype was recorded many times. With 7 bases clipped from V and 8 bases from J, the junction kept 11 bases outside the gene matches. Germline CDR1 SQVTM, CDR2 ANQGSEA. The CDR3 runs to 14 residues. The sequencing used PBMCs from the stem cell graft donor, collected from the stem cell graft. The chain uses TRBV29-1 and TRBJ2-1; 10 positions agree with TRBD2. The clonotype comes from a human donor who donated a stem cell graft to a child with acute lymphoblastic leukemia. CDR3 residues: CSATRTSGLDEQFF. The CDR3 bases are TGCAGCGCAACGCGGACTAGCGGCCTCGATGAGCAGTTCTTC.